These T cell receptor beta chains were read from a single sample in a study of regulatory T cells in long-lasting Graves disease. One entry per CDR3 protein results from TCRdb running MiXCR on the multiplex PCR reads. This table has roughly 300,000 distinct CDR3 sequences, around 20% appearing once. The sample consisted of peripheral blood mononuclear cells (PBMCs), taken when the disease was refractory, from a patient treated with antithyroid drugs. These receptors were collected from a female donor with Graves disease. Each CDR3 is given with its conserved first and last residue. D genes are given only for firm matches. Expanded clones get a size class; other rows say once, few or many, or leave the size out.

CDR3	DNA	J	V	size	D
CASSQERFFAGTARGYTF	TGTGCCAGCAGCCAAGAACGTTTTTTCGCCGGGACAGCGCGGGGCTACACCTTC	TRBJ1-2	TRBV3-1	many	TRBD1
CASSQANGYNEKLFF	TGTGCCAGCAGCCAAGCGAACGGCTATAATGAAAAACTGTTTTTT	TRBJ1-4	TRBV3-1	many	.
CASSFSTGGAGETQETQYF	TGTGCCAGCAGTTTCTCTACAGGGGGCGCGGGGGAGACCCAAGAGACCCAGTACTTC	TRBJ2-5	TRBV28	.	TRBD1
CASSRRDLSNYGYTF	TGTGCCAGCAGCCGCCGGGATCTGAGTAACTATGGCTACACCTTC	TRBJ1-2	TRBV7-2	.	.
CASSQGELGGYEQYF	TGTGCCAGCAGCCAAGGGGAATTGGGGGGATACGAGCAGTACTTC	TRBJ2-7	TRBV3-1	many	.
CASSPVLAEVGGELFF	TGTGCCAGCTCACCCGTCCTAGCGGAAGTGGGCGGGGAGCTGTTTTTT	TRBJ2-2	TRBV18	few	TRBD2
CAISESTTEGEKLFF	TGTGCCATCAGTGAGTCGACGACGGAGGGTGAAAAACTGTTTTTT	TRBJ1-4	TRBV10-3	many	.
CASSLRTGSNSPLHF	TGCGCCAGCAGCCTTAGGACAGGGAGTAATTCACCCCTCCACTTT	TRBJ1-6	TRBV5-1	many	TRBD1
CASSEGTASPLHF	TGTGCCAGCAGTGAAGGGACAGCTTCACCCCTCCACTTT	TRBJ1-6	TRBV6-1	.	.
CASSLVALGQPQHF	TGTGCCAGCAGTTTAGTTGCGCTTGGACAGCCCCAGCATTTT	TRBJ1-5	TRBV12-3/TRBV12-4	many	.
CASRRGTGYEQYF	TGTGCCTCCCGACGGGGGACGGGCTACGAGCAGTACTTC	TRBJ2-7	TRBV10-3	.	.
CASSQAGAYEQYF	TGCGCCAGCAGCCAAGCCGGGGCCTACGAGCAGTACTTC	TRBJ2-7	TRBV4-1	.	.
CASSLVTSGVGETQYF	TGTGCCAGCAGCTTAGTGACTAGCGGGGTGGGGGAGACCCAGTACTTC	TRBJ2-5	TRBV7-8	many	TRBD2
CASSLGDRPGRQTQYF	TGTGCCAGCAGCTTAGGGGACCGGCCAGGGAGGCAGACCCAGTACTTC	TRBJ2-5	TRBV7-2	many	.
CASSSPVGAGMYEQYF	TGTGCCAGCAGCAGCCCCGTTGGGGCGGGGATGTACGAGCAGTACTTC	TRBJ2-7	TRBV28	many	.
CASSFLNGYTF	TGTGCCAGCAGCTTTCTTAATGGCTACACCTTC	TRBJ1-2	TRBV7-9	few	.
CAISEDREAFF	TGTGCCATCAGTGAGGACAGGGAGGCTTTCTTT	TRBJ1-1	TRBV10-3	.	TRBD1
CAIRDRREANEQYF	TGTGCCATCAGGGATAGGAGGGAGGCCAACGAGCAGTACTTC	TRBJ2-7	TRBV10-3	many	.
CASSPSGGNTGELFF	TGTGCCAGCAGCCCGAGCGGGGGGAACACCGGGGAGCTGTTTTTT	TRBJ2-2	TRBV7-2	few	TRBD2
CASSPEDNYGYTF	TGTGCCAGCTCACCAGAGGATAACTATGGCTACACCTTC	TRBJ1-2	TRBV18	few	.
CSGGTGKTEAFF	TGCAGCGGGGGGACAGGGAAAACTGAAGCTTTCTTT	TRBJ1-1	TRBV29-1	many	TRBD1
CASSPLLLTGELFF	TGTGCCAGCAGCCCCCTACTACTAACCGGGGAGCTGTTTTTT	TRBJ2-2	TRBV12-3/TRBV12-4	many	.
CATSGGLGYTF	TGTGCCACCAGTGGAGGCTTGGGCTACACCTTC	TRBJ1-2	TRBV24-1	many	.
CAISTGTGGSYEQYF	TGTGCCATCAGTACCGGGACAGGGGGGTCCTACGAGCAGTACTTC	TRBJ2-7	TRBV10-3	.	TRBD1
CAISESTGARKNIQYF	TGTGCCATCAGTGAGTCAACGGGGGCAAGGAAAAACATTCAGTACTTC	TRBJ2-4	TRBV10-3	.	.
CASNPNRGSEQYF	TGTGCCAGCAACCCGAACAGGGGTTCCGAGCAGTACTTC	TRBJ2-7	TRBV7-2	many	TRBD1
CASSYSLTGANTGELFF	TGTGCCAGCAGTTACTCCCTGACAGGAGCGAACACCGGGGAGCTGTTTTTT	TRBJ2-2	TRBV6-2/TRBV6-3	.	.
CASSLALETEAFF	TGTGCCAGCAGCTTGGCCCTCGAGACTGAAGCTTTCTTT	TRBJ1-1	TRBV5-4	.	.
CASSLAGRETQHF	TGTGCCAGCAGCTTAGCAGGGCGTGAGACCCAGCACTTC	TRBJ2-5	TRBV11-3	few	.